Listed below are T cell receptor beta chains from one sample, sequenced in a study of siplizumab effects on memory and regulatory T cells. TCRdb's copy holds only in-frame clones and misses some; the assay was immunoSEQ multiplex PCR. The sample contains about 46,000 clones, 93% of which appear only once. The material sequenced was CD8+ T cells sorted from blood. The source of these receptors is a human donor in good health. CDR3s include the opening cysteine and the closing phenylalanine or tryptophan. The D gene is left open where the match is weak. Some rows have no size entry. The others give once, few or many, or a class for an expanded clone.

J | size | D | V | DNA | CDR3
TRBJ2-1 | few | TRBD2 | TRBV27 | TGTGCCAGCAGTTTTTCCGCCGGGGCTAGCGGGAAAAATGAGCAGTTCTTC | CASSFSAGASGKNEQFF
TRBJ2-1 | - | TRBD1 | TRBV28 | TGTGCCAGCAGGTGGGGGACAGGGGGATTTTACGAGCAGTTCTTC | CASRWGTGGFYEQFF
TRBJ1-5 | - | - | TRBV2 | TGTGCCACTACCGACGGGAATCAGCCCCAGCATTTT | CATTDGNQPQHF
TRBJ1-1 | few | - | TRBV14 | TGTGCCAGCAGTCAGGAGGTTGGCACTGAAGCTTTCTTT | CASSQEVGTEAFF
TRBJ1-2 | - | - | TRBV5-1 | TGCGCCAGCAGCTTGGCCCGTCGGGAACCTAACTATGGCTACACCTTC | CASSLARREPNYGYTF
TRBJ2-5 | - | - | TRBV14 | TGTGCCAGCAGCCAAGATGGTTTGGAGACCCAGTACTTC | CASSQDGLETQYF
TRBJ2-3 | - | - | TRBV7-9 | TGTGCCAGCAGCCCTGAACAGGGTGGGGGCACAGATACGCAGTATTTT | CASSPEQGGGTDTQYF
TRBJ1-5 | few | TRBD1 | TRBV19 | TGTGCCAGTAGTACATGGGGACAGGGGAACCAGCCCCAGCATTTT | CASSTWGQGNQPQHF
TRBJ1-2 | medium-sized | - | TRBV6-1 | TGTGCCAGCAGCCAAGAAGAGGTTCGCGGCTACACCTTC | CASSQEEVRGYTF
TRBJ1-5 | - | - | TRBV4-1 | TGCGCCAGCAGCCAAGGACAGTTGAAATGGCCCCAGCATTTT | CASSQGQLKWPQHF
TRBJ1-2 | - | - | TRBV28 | TGTGCCAGCAGACGGCTGCAGGACCCCTCTAACTATGGCTACACCTTC | CASRRLQDPSNYGYTF
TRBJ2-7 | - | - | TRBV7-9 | TGTGCCAGCAGCCCTGCCCCTACAGGATTCCACGAGCAGTACTTC | CASSPAPTGFHEQYF